The 22 T cell receptor beta chains below all came from one sample that was sequenced in a study of CD8 T cells in Susac syndrome. RNA was extracted with the RNeasy kit, and a quantity of roughly 0.5 to 1 ug was reverse transcribed using random hexamers. MiXCR was run by TCRdb on the immunoSEQ multiplex PCR reads, yielding one entry per CDR3 protein. The sample has 90,000 or so distinct CDR3 sequences, over 85% seen once. Sequences were obtained from CD8+ T cells from PBMCs. All receptors come from a human donor in good health.

This clonotype was counted once. The V and J genes are TRBV5-1 and TRBJ2-1, with TRBD1 matching 7 bases. In germline, CDR1 is SGHRS, CDR2 YFSETQ. The junction had 8 bases not matched to a gene; V was cut back by 3 bases and J by 8 bases. This CDR3 is built from 14 residues. The DNA for the CDR3 is TGCGCCAGCAGCTCTTACAGGGGAAGCGATGAGCAGTTCTTC. Translation gives CASSSYRGSDEQFF.

The chain links TRBV28 to TRBJ2-7, with 14 bases fitting TRBD2. CDR1 MDHEN and CDR2 SYDVKM come from the germline V gene. The CDR3 covers 13 residues. The V segment lost 8 bases and the J segment 3 bases; nucleotides outside the gene matches: 0. The CDR3 DNA reads TGTGCCAGCGGACTAGCGGGGGGCTACGAGCAGTACTTC. This encodes CASGLAGGYEQYF.

CDR3 DNA: TGCGCCAGCAACTCAGGGTTTGGCGCTGAAGCTTTCTTT. Translated, it gives CASNSGFGAEAFF. This chain links TRBV10-2 with TRBJ1-1; weak D call: TRBD1 (5 bases). Germline values: CDR1 WSHSY, CDR2 SAAADI. Deletions cut 7 bases from V and 6 bases from J, with 15 bases between. The CDR3 is made up of 13 amino acids.

The sample holds one count of this clonotype. The chain joins TRBV20-1 to TRBJ1-6, with 11 nucleotides matching TRBD1. The CDR3 contains 17 residues. Trimming took 0 bases from V and 9 from J; bases not matched to a gene: 10. Per the germline V gene, CDR1 is DFQATT and CDR2 is SNEGSKA (reference sequence). Here the CDR3 DNA reads TGCAGTGCTAGAGATTGGGCCGGACAGGGGGCTGGTTCACCCCTCCACTTT. This codes for CSARDWAGQGAGSPLHF.

The rearrangement joins TRBV7-6 to TRBJ1-2; D gene ambiguous. The CDR3 length is 12 residues. Germline V gene sequence: CDR1 SGHVS, CDR2 FNYEAQ. Trimming shortened V by 7 bases and J by 6 bases, and 12 bases separated the two germline ends. Here the CDR3 DNA reads TGTGCCAGCACAGCGGGAGAAGATGGCTACACCTTC. As protein: CASTAGEDGYTF.

The chain links TRBV6-2 or TRBV6-3 to TRBJ2-7; D is unclear. The CDR3 has 11 residues. Trimming removed 0 bases from V and 5 bases from J, with 2 bases in between. CDR1 MNHEY and CDR2 SVGEGT come from the germline V gene. The CDR3 loop is CASSYSNEQYF. The CDR3 DNA sequence: TGTGCCAGCAGTTACTCGAACGAGCAGTACTTC.

The chain employs TRBV27 and TRBJ2-5, with TRBD2 matching over 8 bases. This CDR3 region has 16 residues. Germline lookup yields CDR1 MNHEY and CDR2 SMNVEV (reference sequence). J gave up 4 bases and V 0 bases, and 7 bases lay outside the gene matches. The CDR3 loop reads CASSLSGAGGRETQYF. CDR3 coding DNA: TGTGCCAGCAGTTTATCGGGGGCGGGGGGCAGAGAGACCCAGTACTTC.

This clonotype was counted a single time. The gene calls are TRBV4-1 and TRBJ1-2, with D possibly TRBD1 on 6 matching bases. The germline CDR1 and CDR2 sequences are MGHRA and YSYEKL. The V gene lost 3 bases and the J gene lost 8 bases, with 22 bases spanning the gap. The CDR3 covers 16 residues. CDR3: CASSQDTGTLQRGYTF. The CDR3 DNA is TGCGCCAGCAGCCAGGATACCGGGACACTCCAGAGGGGCTACACCTTC.

This clonotype was found once. The gene calls are TRBV29-1 and TRBJ2-5, with D perhaps given as TRBD1 or TRBD2 (5 bases each). This CDR3 is built from 15 residues. Trimming took 0 bases from V and 1 from J, leaving 12 bases between them. The germline V gene has CDR1 SQVTM and CDR2 ANQGSEA. The CDR3 loop reads CSVEEMGRIQETQYF. The CDR3 DNA sequence: TGCAGCGTTGAAGAGATGGGACGGATCCAAGAGACCCAGTACTTC.

This chain connects TRBV7-3 to TRBJ2-7; possibly TRBD1 for D (5 bases). V was trimmed by 5 bases and J by 6 bases, leaving 11 bases between them. Germline V lookup: CDR1 SGHTA, CDR2 FQGTGA. The CDR3 is 12 amino acids. CDR3 DNA: TGTGCCAGCAGCCCTCGAAGGGGCGAGCAGTACTTC. This codes for CASSPRRGEQYF.

The chain has TRBV9 and TRBJ1-5; tentatively, D is TRBD1 (6 bases). Per the germline V gene, CDR1 is SGDLS and CDR2 is YYNGEE. The CDR3 sequence is 14 residues long. The germline V and J ends were trimmed by 2 bases and 4 bases, with 10 bases remaining between them. CDR3 DNA sequence: TGTGCCAGCAGCGTTACAGGGTTGAATCAGCCCCAGCATTTT. It codes for CASSVTGLNQPQHF.

This chain links TRBV19 with TRBJ2-7; the D gene could be TRBD1 or TRBD2 (5 bases each). Germline V CDR1 and CDR2: LNHDA, SQIVND (reference sequence). The CDR3 runs 12 residues. The V and J ends lost 10 bases and 5 bases respectively, with 15 bases between them. The CDR3: CATGAGDHEQYF. The CDR3 nucleotides are TGTGCCACCGGGGCCGGGGACCACGAGCAGTACTTC.

This clonotype appeared once. The chain carries TRBV9 and TRBJ2-2; unclear D gene. This CDR3 has 13 residues. The germline V gene has CDR1 SGDLS and CDR2 YYNGEE. V gave up 4 bases and J gave up 7 bases, with 11 bases separating them. The CDR3 nucleotides are TGTGCCAGCAGCAGCCACATGGACGGGGAGCTGTTTTTT. This encodes CASSSHMDGELFF. The variable domain in full, completed from reference TRBV9 and TRBJ2-2, reads DSGVTQTPKHLITATGQRVTLRCSPRSGDLSVYWYQQSLDQGLQFLIQYYNGEERAKGNILERFSAQQFPDLHSELNLSSLELGDSALYFCASSSHMDGELFFGEGSRLTVL.

The chain combines TRBV4-2 with TRBJ2-5; 8 nucleotides align to TRBD2. The V gene end was trimmed by 1 base and the J gene end by 4 bases; junction bases not matched to a gene: 5. CDR3 length: 15 residues. From germline, CDR1 is LGHNA and CDR2 YNFKEQ. In nucleotides, the CDR3 is TGTGCCAGCAGCCAAGGGGCGGGGGGAGGAGAGACCCAGTACTTC. Translation: CASSQGAGGGETQYF.

The J gene is TRBJ2-2, the V gene TRBV13; no clear D gene. The length of the CDR3 is 16 residues. Trimming shortened V by 5 bases and J by 7 bases, and 20 bases separated the two germline ends. Germline assignment: CDR1 PRHDT and CDR2 FYEKMQ (reference sequence). The CDR3 coding sequence is TGTGCCAGCAGCCCCGGGCCCCCCGGTAGAGACGGGGAGCTGTTTTTT. As protein: CASSPGPPGRDGELFF.

The chain employs TRBV9 and TRBJ2-2; D is ambiguous. Germline CDR1 is SGDLS and CDR2 is YYNGEE. The V end was cut by 6 bases, the J end by 1 base, with 16 bases between. The CDR3 contains 16 residues. CDR3 sequence reads: CASTPPAGVNTGELFF. In nucleotides, the CDR3 is TGTGCCAGCACCCCCCCGGCTGGTGTGAACACCGGGGAGCTGTTTTTT.

The chain is built from TRBV2 and TRBJ1-2; 8 nucleotides line up with TRBD1. CDR1 and CDR2 (germline): SNHLY, FYNNEI. There are 14 residues in the CDR3. V lost 6 bases, J lost 4 bases, and 7 bases stayed unmatched. DNA for the CDR3: TGTGCCAGCAGATCACAGGGGGTGTCCTATGGCTACACCTTC. As protein: CASRSQGVSYGYTF.

V usage is TRBV12-3 or TRBV12-4 and J usage is TRBJ2-5; 8 nucleotides agree with TRBD1. This CDR3 comprises 14 residues. J gave up 2 bases and V 5 bases, and 4 bases lay outside the gene matches. CDR3 sequence: CASSPRGRQETQYF. CDR3 DNA sequence: TGTGCCAGCAGTCCCAGGGGGCGTCAAGAGACCCAGTACTTC.

This clonotype was recorded only once. This rearrangement joins TRBV27 to TRBJ2-6; 7 bases fit TRBD2. The CDR3 consists of 16 residues. J was trimmed by 0 bases and V by 2 bases; bases with no gene match: 1. Germline assignment: CDR1 MNHEY and CDR2 SMNVEV (reference sequence). The CDR3 nucleotides are TGTGCCAGCAGTTTAGGGAGGGGCTCTGGGGCCAACGTCCTGACTTTC. Its protein is CASSLGRGSGANVLTF.

This clonotype appeared a single time. This chain joins TRBV14 and TRBJ2-7; D unresolved. CDR3 size: 14 residues. Trimming removed 1 base at V and 6 bases at J, with 13 bases between. Germline V CDR1 and CDR2: SGHDN, FVKESK. The CDR3 region has the DNA TGTGCCAGCAGCCAAGGCTCCCGAAGTGGCGAGCAGTACTTC. It yields the protein CASSQGSRSGEQYF. Supplemented by reference TRBV14 and TRBJ2-7, the full variable domain reads EAGVTQFPSHSVIEKGQTVTLRCDPISGHDNLYWYRRVMGKEIKFLLHFVKESKQDESGMPNNRFLAERTGGTYSTLKVQPAELEDSGVYFCASSQGSRSGEQYFGPGTRLTVT.

This chain links TRBV7-6 with TRBJ1-6; D unresolved. The V gene lost 2 bases and the J gene lost 14 bases, with 10 bases spanning the gap. Germline-derived CDR1 and CDR2 are SGHVS and FNYEAQ. The CDR3 extends over 12 amino acids. The CDR3 sequence is CASSLHGSTLHF. CDR3 nucleotides: TGTGCCAGCAGCTTACACGGCTCCACCCTCCACTTT.

The chain recombines TRBV14 with TRBJ2-7; 7 positions agree with TRBD1. V shed 3 bases, J shed 4 bases, and the junction held 6 bases outside the gene matches. Germline values: CDR1 SGHDN, CDR2 FVKESK. The CDR3 loop spans 14 amino acids. CDR3 sequence: CASSHTGDPYEQYF. The CDR3 nucleotides are TGTGCCAGCAGCCATACAGGGGACCCATACGAGCAGTACTTC.